This T cell receptor beta chain was retrieved from a study of cytomegalovirus exposure and HLA in healthy donors. Study-wide results and limits: Testing in vitro showed a few CMV-associated chains specific for CMV antigens.

The donors were part of the roughly 120-subject validation cohort, which stood apart from the roughly 700-subject first cohort. CDR3 length equals 18 residues. Trimming left V 0 bases short and J 2 bases short, with 20 bases between. Germline assignment: CDR1 LNHNV and CDR2 YYDKDF (reference sequence). Sequenced by immunoSEQ multiplex PCR; TCRdb stores in-frame clones only, minus some. The table records about 49,000 clones, around nine tenths of them present only once. Comment on this clone: Its specificity is unknown.

The sequence derives from a man in his late teens or twenties in good health and CMV-seronegative. The material sequenced was PBMCs. The chain employs TRBV15 and TRBJ2-7, with a tentative D call TRBD2 (6 bases). CDR3 nucleotide sequence: TGTGCCACCAGCAGAGATCCCCCAGGGCTGGGCGGGGCCTACGAGCAGTACTTC. As protein: CATSRDPPGLGGAYEQYF.